A single sample gave rise to the 4 T cell receptor beta chains below, sequenced in a study of cytomegalovirus exposure and HLA in healthy donors. Only in-frame clones appear in the TCRdb table, and some are missing; sequencing was by immunoSEQ multiplex PCR. The sample consists of 38,000 or so clones, 85% to 95% of them appearing once. The source material was PBMCs. The receptors come from a man aged 18 to 30 in good health and CMV-seronegative.

This chain links TRBV28 with TRBJ1-1, with D uncertain. The CDR3 runs to 11 residues. Deletions cut 3 bases from V and 8 bases from J, with 7 bases between. The V gene's germline CDR1 is MDHEN and CDR2 SYDVKM. This chain's CDR3 is CASSLTGEAFF. CDR3 sequence (DNA): TGTGCCAGCAGTTTGACGGGGGAAGCTTTCTTT.

The gene calls are TRBV7-6 and TRBJ1-2; TRBD1 is a possible D gene (5 bases). The CDR3 has 15 residues. The germline V and J ends were trimmed by 1 base and 7 bases, with 16 bases remaining between them. CDR1 SGHVS and CDR2 FNYEAQ come from the germline V gene. Written as DNA, the CDR3 is TGTGCCAGCAGCTTAGGGTGGCAGGGAGGGAGTGGCTACACCTTC. Translation gives CASSLGWQGGSGYTF.

This chain links TRBV28 with TRBJ2-5, with a weak D call TRBD1 (5 bases). In germline, CDR1 is MDHEN, CDR2 SYDVKM. CDR3 size: 15 residues. The V end was cut by 2 bases, the J end by 4 bases, with 14 bases between. DNA for the CDR3: TGTGCCAGCAGTTTAGCCTCCGTAGGGGTAGAGACCCAGTACTTC. Protein sequence: CASSLASVGVETQYF.

This chain joins TRBV19 and TRBJ2-6; D is uncertain. V dropped 3 bases and J dropped 0 bases, with 6 bases sitting between them. Per germline, CDR1 LNHDA and CDR2 SQIVND (reference sequence). The length of the CDR3 is 15 residues. The CDR3 here is CASSIGFSGANVLTF. Here the CDR3 DNA reads TGTGCCAGTAGTATCGGGTTCTCTGGGGCCAACGTCCTGACTTTC.